These 29 T cell receptor beta chains were all obtained from the same sample, sequenced in a study of shared clonotypes between healthy human individuals. Repertoires were generated with immunoSEQ multiplex PCR, while TCRdb's copy carries only in-frame clones and drops some. The table shows approximately 2.1 million clones, with about 92% occurring only once. The sequencing input was naive CD4+ T cells from PBMCs. The subset here: CD45RA+ positively selected. The receptors shown here come from a man younger than 30 in good health. Some clones in this sample may be carry-over from other donors' samples.

Notes on this clone: This CDR3 is also generated by other DNA sequences in the sample. J is TRBJ2-3 and V is TRBV5-1, with a weak D call TRBD2 (5 bases). Trimming removed 0 bases at V and 3 bases at J, with 11 bases between. The CDR3 covers 15 residues. Per germline, CDR1 SGHRS and CDR2 YFSETQ. The CDR3 DNA follows: TGCGCCAGCAGCTTGGAGGGCGGGCGGACAGATACGCAGTATTTT. Translation gives CASSLEGGRTDTQYF.

This chain links TRBV25-1 with TRBJ1-2; TRBD1 matches 9 bases. V trimming: 3 bases; J trimming: 2 bases; junction bases outside the gene matches: 13. Per germline, CDR1 MGHDK and CDR2 SYGVNS. CDR3 length equals 18 residues. CDR3 in amino acids: CASSDIPEDRGGNYGYTF. DNA for the CDR3: TGTGCCAGCAGTGACATCCCCGAGGACAGGGGAGGGAACTATGGCTACACCTTC.

V gene TRBV28 combines with J gene TRBJ1-1; D perhaps matches TRBD1 (5 bases). The V end was cut by 5 bases, the J end by 1 base, with 14 bases between. Germline V gene sequence: CDR1 MDHEN, CDR2 SYDVKM. This CDR3 is built from 15 residues. Here the CDR3 reads CASSLPGLSNTEAFF. CDR3 DNA sequence: TGTGCCAGCAGTCTTCCGGGACTCTCGAACACTGAAGCTTTCTTT. The entire variable domain, with the rest obtained from reference TRBV28 and TRBJ1-1, is as follows: DVKVTQSSRYLVKRTGEKVFLECVQDMDHENMFWYRQDPGLGLRLIYFSYDVKMKEKGDIPEGYSVSREKKERFSLILESASTNQTSMYLCASSLPGLSNTEAFFGQGTRLTVV.

The chain combines TRBV28 with TRBJ2-1; 7 positions match TRBD2. Germline V gene data show CDR1 as MDHEN and CDR2 as SYDVKM. This CDR3 contains 15 residues. V dropped 4 bases and J dropped 1; count of bases not matched to a gene: 4. For the CDR3, the DNA is TGTGCCAGCAGTTCCCCGGGAGGTTCCTACAATGAGCAGTTCTTC. As protein: CASSSPGGSYNEQFF. Variable domain in full (rest from reference TRBV28 and TRBJ2-1): DVKVTQSSRYLVKRTGEKVFLECVQDMDHENMFWYRQDPGLGLRLIYFSYDVKMKEKGDIPEGYSVSREKKERFSLILESASTNQTSMYLCASSSPGGSYNEQFFGPGTRLTVL.

In nucleotides, the CDR3 is TGTGCCAGCAGCACGGGACAGACAGATACGCAGTATTTT. This sequence encodes CASSTGQTDTQYF. V gene TRBV28 combines with J gene TRBJ2-3, with 7 bases fitting TRBD1. Losses at the gene ends were 6 bases for V and 3 bases for J; bases not matched to a gene: 3. Germline assignment: CDR1 MDHEN and CDR2 SYDVKM. The CDR3 spans 13 residues.

The chain joins TRBV29-1 to TRBJ2-7; a possible D gene is TRBD2 (5 bases). V was cut by 3 bases and J by 5 bases, with 11 bases left in between. This CDR3 is 12 amino acids long. Germline loops: CDR1 SQVTM, CDR2 ANQGSEA. This CDR3 is CSVDEGGHEQYF. The CDR3 DNA sequence: TGCAGCGTTGATGAGGGTGGTCACGAGCAGTACTTC.

The chain recombines TRBV6-1 with TRBJ1-2, with TRBD1 matching over 11 bases. The length of the CDR3 is 13 residues. Germline trimming cut 6 bases from V and 5 bases from J; bases unmatched to any gene: 2. Per germline, CDR1 MNHNS and CDR2 SASEGT. The CDR3 coding sequence is TGTGCCAGCAGGGACAGGGGGCTGTATGGCTACACCTTC. This codes for CASRDRGLYGYTF.

The CDR3 bases are TGTGCCAGCAGCTTAGGCGGGAGTTTCTACAATGAGCAGTTCTTC. This translates into CASSLGGSFYNEQFF. V and J are TRBV5-6 and TRBJ2-1, with TRBD2 matching over 7 bases. Germline V gene sequence: CDR1 SGHDT, CDR2 YYEEEE. This CDR3 spans 15 amino acids. J lost 3 bases, V lost 2 bases, and 5 bases had no gene match.

This clone was found a few times. The same CDR3 is also encoded by other DNA sequences in this sample. The chain joins TRBV18 to TRBJ1-5, with TRBD1 matching 9 bases. Losses at the gene ends were 3 bases for V and 5 bases for J; bases not matched to a gene: 5. The CDR3 runs to 15 residues. From germline, CDR1 is KGHSH and CDR2 LQKENI. CDR3: CASSPRTGEDQPQHF. Written as DNA, the CDR3 is TGTGCCAGCTCACCGAGGACAGGGGAAGATCAGCCCCAGCATTTT.

The chain carries TRBV28 and TRBJ1-4; tentative D call: TRBD1 (6 bases). Trimming removed 3 bases from V and 7 bases from J, with 12 bases in between. This CDR3 contains 14 residues. Germline values: CDR1 MDHEN, CDR2 SYDVKM. The CDR3, as DNA: TGTGCCAGCAGTTTGCGGGGGCTACTTGAAAAACTGTTTTTT. This sequence encodes CASSLRGLLEKLFF.

The V and J genes are TRBV10-3 and TRBJ2-7, with 8 bases that match TRBD1. The CDR3 sequence is 14 residues long. Per germline, CDR1 ENHRY and CDR2 SYGVKD. The V gene end was trimmed by 9 bases and the J gene end by 4 bases; junction bases not matched to a gene: 11. The CDR3 region has the DNA TGTGCCATTGGGCGATCCAGGGGGCGATACGAGCAGTACTTC. Amino acids: CAIGRSRGRYEQYF.

The V call is TRBV5-6, the J call TRBJ2-7, with 7 bases fitting TRBD1. CDR3 length equals 15 residues. J lost 0 bases, V lost 4 bases, and 7 bases had no gene match. The germline V gene encodes CDR1 SGHDT and CDR2 YYEEEE. CDR3 sequence: CASSIGGGPSYEQYF. CDR3 nucleotide sequence: TGTGCCAGCAGCATAGGGGGCGGCCCCTCCTACGAGCAGTACTTC. Complete variable domain (other parts from reference TRBV5-6 and TRBJ2-7): DAGVTQSPTHLIKTRGQQVTLRCSPKSGHDTVSWYQQALGQGPQFIFQYYEEEERQRGNFPDRFSGHQFPNYSSELNVNALLLGDSALYLCASSIGGGPSYEQYFGPGTRLTVT.

On this clone itself: In the same sample, other DNA sequences code for this CDR3. This chain links TRBV9 with TRBJ2-3; D is unresolved. Germline-derived CDR1 and CDR2 are SGDLS and YYNGEE. The CDR3 consists of 12 residues. V was trimmed by 0 bases and J by 4 bases, leaving 3 bases between them. This chain's CDR3 is CASSVAADTQYF. DNA of the CDR3: TGTGCCAGCAGCGTAGCAGCAGATACGCAGTATTTT.

This sequence joins TRBV5-1 and TRBJ2-1, with 10 bases that match TRBD2. This CDR3 comprises 14 residues. The germline CDR1 and CDR2 sequences are SGHRS and YFSETQ. V lost 6 bases and J lost 8; bases outside the gene matches: 8. The chain's CDR3 is CASTVAGGRDEQFF. CDR3 nucleotides: TGCGCCAGCACGGTAGCGGGAGGTAGGGATGAGCAGTTCTTC.

This chain uses TRBV7-3 with TRBJ2-2; 12 bases fit TRBD2. With 3 bases clipped from V and 7 bases from J, the junction kept 3 bases outside the gene matches. CDR3 length equals 15 residues. In germline, CDR1 is SGHTA, CDR2 FQGTGA. DNA for the CDR3: TGTGCCAGCAGCTTCCTGACTAGCGGGGGCGGGGAGCTGTTTTTT. Translating gives CASSFLTSGGGELFF.

V and J are TRBV10-3 and TRBJ1-2; 7 nucleotides agree with TRBD1. Germline trimming cut 0 bases from V and 5 bases from J; bases unmatched to any gene: 9. CDR3 length: 16 residues. Germline CDR1 is ENHRY and CDR2 is SYGVKD. CDR3: CAISESPVNRGYGYTF. The DNA for the CDR3 is TGTGCCATCAGTGAGTCTCCGGTCAACAGGGGTTATGGCTACACCTTC.

This sequence joins TRBV7-6 and TRBJ2-2; TRBD2 matches at 8 bases. The CDR3 length is 17 residues. The V segment lost 5 bases and the J segment 5 bases; nucleotides outside the gene matches: 13. Germline V CDR1 and CDR2: SGHVS, FNYEAQ. The CDR3 region has the DNA TGTGCCAGCAGCCTATTAGCGGGAACGGGTTGGACCGGGGAGCTGTTTTTT. Its translation: CASSLLAGTGWTGELFF.

This clone was picked up one time. The chain is built from TRBV28 and TRBJ1-4; weak D call: TRBD1 (5 bases). The CDR3 length is 14 residues. The germline V and J ends were trimmed by 6 bases and 5 bases, with 13 bases remaining between them. CDR1 is MDHEN and CDR2 is SYDVKM in the germline V gene. CDR3 in amino acids: CASRASGRNEKLFF. CDR3 in DNA: TGTGCCAGCAGAGCCTCGGGACGAAATGAAAAACTGTTTTTT. Full variable domain (missing parts from reference TRBV28 and TRBJ1-4): DVKVTQSSRYLVKRTGEKVFLECVQDMDHENMFWYRQDPGLGLRLIYFSYDVKMKEKGDIPEGYSVSREKKERFSLILESASTNQTSMYLCASRASGRNEKLFFGSGTQLSVL.

V gene TRBV7-2 combines with J gene TRBJ2-5; 9 bases match TRBD2. J was trimmed by 7 bases and V by 4 bases; bases with no gene match: 7. This CDR3 has 14 residues. Germline CDR1 is SGHTA and CDR2 is FQGNSA. As DNA, the CDR3 is TGTGCCAGCAGCTCCAAGGGACTAGCCGGGACCCAGTACTTC. It yields the protein CASSSKGLAGTQYF.

As to this clone: Additional DNA sequences in this sample encode the identical CDR3. The V call is TRBV5-1, the J call TRBJ2-2; D tentatively fits TRBD1 or TRBD2 (5 bases each). CDR1 is SGHRS and CDR2 is YFSETQ in the germline V gene. V lost 0 bases and J 3 bases, leaving 9 bases between the germline ends. The CDR3 totals 15 residues. The DNA for the CDR3 is TGCGCCAGCAGCTTGGCTGGGGGTGACACCGGGGAGCTGTTTTTT. Translation gives CASSLAGGDTGELFF.

The genes are TRBV28 and TRBJ2-4; D is ambiguous. V lost 6 bases and J lost 7, with 19 bases in between. CDR1 is MDHEN and CDR2 is SYDVKM in the germline V gene. The CDR3 length is 15 residues. CDR3 DNA: TGTGCCAGCAGCCGTGTGGTAGGGCCGTGGAACATTCAGTACTTC. Its translation: CASSRVVGPWNIQYF.

V usage is TRBV5-1 and J usage is TRBJ2-5, with unresolved D. CDR1 and CDR2 (germline): SGHRS, YFSETQ. V dropped 7 bases and J dropped 4 bases, with 14 bases sitting between them. This CDR3 comprises 13 residues. In nucleotides, the CDR3 is TGCGCCAGCGGCATCCCGGGTGGAGAGACCCAGTACTTC. It encodes CASGIPGGETQYF.

This chain uses TRBV4-3 with TRBJ2-7; perhaps TRBD2 as D (7 bases). V shed 5 bases and J shed 5 bases, with 19 bases lying between them. Per germline, CDR1 LGHNA and CDR2 YSLEER. The CDR3 runs to 15 residues. The CDR3 DNA reads as TGCGCCAGCAGCTACGACCTCAGGGGAGGGAACGAGCAGTACTTC. Its protein product is CASSYDLRGGNEQYF.

For this clone: This sample includes further DNA sequences coding for the same CDR3. The chain has TRBV28 and TRBJ2-2; TRBD2 matches at 8 bases. The CDR3 totals 15 residues. The germline V gene encodes CDR1 MDHEN and CDR2 SYDVKM. With 4 bases clipped from V and 6 bases from J, the junction kept 7 bases outside the gene matches. The CDR3 DNA reads as TGTGCCAGCAGTTCACCTGCGGGGGGTTCCGGGGAGCTGTTTTTT. It encodes CASSSPAGGSGELFF.

As concerns this clone: A much larger clone lies one base from this, so it may be a read error. Distinct nucleotide sequences in the sample also encode this CDR3. This chain joins TRBV11-2 and TRBJ2-7, with D unclear. Germline CDR1 is SGHAT and CDR2 is FQNNGV. With 4 bases removed from V and 0 bases from J, the gap between germline ends came to 1 base. CDR3 length: 11 amino acids. The CDR3 nucleotides are TGTGCCAGCAGCTCCTCCTACGAGCAGTACTTC. It is translated as CASSSSYEQYF.

Details on this clone: Other DNA sequences in the sample encode the same CDR3. This chain uses TRBV5-1 with TRBJ2-7; D might be TRBD1 or TRBD2, each matching 5 bases. V lost 0 bases to trimming and J lost 0 bases, with 10 bases between them. The germline gives CDR1 SGHRS, CDR2 YFSETQ. The CDR3 runs to 15 residues. CDR3 in DNA: TGCGCCAGCAGCTTGGGGGGACCGAGCTCCTACGAGCAGTACTTC. Translated: CASSLGGPSSYEQYF.

The chain employs TRBV9 and TRBJ2-2; 12 nucleotides match TRBD2. Germline V gene sequence: CDR1 SGDLS, CDR2 YYNGEE. The CDR3 consists of 16 residues. Unmatched junction bases numbered 4, after V lost 1 base and J lost 6 bases. The CDR3 here is CASSVTTSGSPGELFF. CDR3 coding DNA: TGTGCCAGCAGCGTAACGACTAGCGGGAGTCCCGGGGAGCTGTTTTTT.

This chain links TRBV6-1 with TRBJ1-2; D is unresolved. The V end lost 3 bases, the J end lost 4 bases, and 12 bases lay between the germline ends. Per germline, CDR1 MNHNS and CDR2 SASEGT. CDR3 length equals 14 residues. The DNA of the CDR3 is TGTGCCAGCAGTGACAATCTCCTGGGCTATGGCTACACCTTC. Translating it yields CASSDNLLGYGYTF.

This chain links TRBV2 with TRBJ2-7; no clear D gene. CDR1 SNHLY and CDR2 FYNNEI come from the germline V gene. The CDR3 covers 12 residues. Trimming pared 7 bases from V and 4 bases from J, leaving 11 bases between. The DNA for the CDR3 is TGTGCCAGCACCCCAGAGAAGTACGAGCAGTACTTC. This encodes CASTPEKYEQYF. Combining the CDR3 with reference TRBV2 and TRBJ2-7 gives the whole variable domain EPEVTQTPSHQVTQMGQEVILRCVPISNHLYFYWYRQILGQKVEFLVSFYNNEISEKSEIFDDQFSVERPDGSNFTLKIRSTKLEDSAMYFCASTPEKYEQYFGPGTRLTVT.